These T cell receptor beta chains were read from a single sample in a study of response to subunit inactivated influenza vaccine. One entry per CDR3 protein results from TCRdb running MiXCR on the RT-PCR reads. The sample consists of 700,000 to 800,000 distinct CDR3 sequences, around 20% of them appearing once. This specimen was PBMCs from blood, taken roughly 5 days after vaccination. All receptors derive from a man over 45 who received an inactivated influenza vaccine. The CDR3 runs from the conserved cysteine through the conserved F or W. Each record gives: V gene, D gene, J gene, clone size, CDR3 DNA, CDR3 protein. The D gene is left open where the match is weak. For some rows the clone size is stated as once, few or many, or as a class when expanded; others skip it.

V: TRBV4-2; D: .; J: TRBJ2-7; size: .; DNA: TGTGCCAGCAGCCAAGAGGGGGAGCCGAGCTCCTACGAGCAGTACTTC; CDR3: CASSQEGEPSSYEQYF
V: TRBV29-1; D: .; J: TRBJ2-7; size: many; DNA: TGCAGCGTTGAAGTTGGGGGGAGTGTGGACGAGCAGTACTTC; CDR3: CSVEVGGSVDEQYF
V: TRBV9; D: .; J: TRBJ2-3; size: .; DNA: TGTGCCAGCAGCGTAGGCGTGGACCGCACAGATACGCAGTATTTT; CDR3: CASSVGVDRTDTQYF
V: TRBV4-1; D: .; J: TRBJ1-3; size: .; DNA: TGCGCCAGCAGCCAAGACGCCCGGACAGCGGGCTTTGGAAACACCATATATTTT; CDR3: CASSQDARTAGFGNTIYF
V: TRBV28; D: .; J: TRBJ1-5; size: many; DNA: TGTGCCAGCAGCCTCCCTAAAAGTATCTTTTATTATCAGCCCCAGCATTTT; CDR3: CASSLPKSIFYYQPQHF
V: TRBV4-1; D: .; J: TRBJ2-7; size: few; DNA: TGCGCCAGCAGCCAACCGGGTTCTGGCTACCAGTACTTC; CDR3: CASSQPGSGYQYF
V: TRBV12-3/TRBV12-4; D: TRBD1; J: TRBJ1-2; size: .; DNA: TGTGCCAGCAGACGACGGACAGGGGGCGCACGTGGCTACACCTTC; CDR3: CASRRRTGGARGYTF
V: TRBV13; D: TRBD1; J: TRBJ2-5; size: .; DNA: TGTGCCAGCAGCTTTTCCATCGACAGGGACCAAGAGACCCAGTACTTC; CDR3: CASSFSIDRDQETQYF
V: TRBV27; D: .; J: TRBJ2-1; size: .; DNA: TGTGCCAGCAGTTTATACCCAGGGTTCAGCAATGAGCAGTTCTTC; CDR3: CASSLYPGFSNEQFF
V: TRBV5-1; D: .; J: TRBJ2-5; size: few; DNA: TGCGCCAGCAGCCTAGGAGAGGCGGGAGAGACCCAGTACTTC; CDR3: CASSLGEAGETQYF
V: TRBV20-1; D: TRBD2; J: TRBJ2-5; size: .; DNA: TGCAGTGCTAGCGCTAGCGGGAACCAAGAGACCCAGTACTTC; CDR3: CSASASGNQETQYF
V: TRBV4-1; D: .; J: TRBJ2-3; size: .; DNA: TGCGCCAGCAGCCAAGAAGGTGACGGACGGACTGTCTATTTT; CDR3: CASSQEGDGRTVYF
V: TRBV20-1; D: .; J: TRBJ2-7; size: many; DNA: TGCAGTGCTAGAGTGCCAGGGAGGACCTACGAGCAGTACTTC; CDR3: CSARVPGRTYEQYF
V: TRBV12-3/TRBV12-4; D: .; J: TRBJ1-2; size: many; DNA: TGTGCCAGCAGTTTTGCCTCGAACTATGGCTACACCTTC; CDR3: CASSFASNYGYTF
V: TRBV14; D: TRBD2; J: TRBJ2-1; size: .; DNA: TGTGCCAGCAGCTGGGACTACTCCTACAATGAGCAGTTCTTC; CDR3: CASSWDYSYNEQFF
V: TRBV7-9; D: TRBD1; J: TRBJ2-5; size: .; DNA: TGTGCCAGCAGCACTGGACAGGTAGAGACCCAGTACTTC; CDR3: CASSTGQVETQYF
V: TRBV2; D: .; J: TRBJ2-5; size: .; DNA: TGTGCCAGCAGTGATCACCCATTGGAGACCCAGTACTTC; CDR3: CASSDHPLETQYF
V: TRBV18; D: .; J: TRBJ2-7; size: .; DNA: TGTGCCAGCTCACCCCCGGGACTCTGGGGCTCCTACGAGCAGTACTTC; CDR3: CASSPPGLWGSYEQYF
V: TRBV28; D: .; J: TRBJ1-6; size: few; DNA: TGTGCCAGCATTGGAGTAGGGGGTTCGGATTCACCCCTCCACTTT; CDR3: CASIGVGGSDSPLHF
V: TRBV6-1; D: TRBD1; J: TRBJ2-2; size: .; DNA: TGTGCCAGTAGACAGGGTCTGAACACCGGGGAGCTGTTTTTT; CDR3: CASRQGLNTGELFF
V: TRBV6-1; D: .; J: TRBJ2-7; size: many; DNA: TGTGCCAGCAGCACGACACCCAGGACGTCCTACGAGCAGTACTTC; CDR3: CASSTTPRTSYEQYF
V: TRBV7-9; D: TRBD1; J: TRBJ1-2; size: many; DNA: TGTGCCAGCAGCTTAGGACAGGGTGACTATGGCTACACCTTC; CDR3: CASSLGQGDYGYTF
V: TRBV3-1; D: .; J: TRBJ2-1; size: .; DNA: TGTGCCAGCAGCCGGGGCGATGAGCAGTTCTTC; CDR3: CASSRGDEQFF
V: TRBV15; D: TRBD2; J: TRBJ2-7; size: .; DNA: TGTGCCACCAGCACCCTAGCGGGAGGTTCCTACGAGCAGTACTTC; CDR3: CATSTLAGGSYEQYF
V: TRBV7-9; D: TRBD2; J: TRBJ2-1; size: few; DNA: TGTGCCAGCAGCGGGACCGGGACTAGCGGACCCTACAATGAGCAGTTCTTC; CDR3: CASSGTGTSGPYNEQFF
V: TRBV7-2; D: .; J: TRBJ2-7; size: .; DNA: TGTGCCAGCAGCCCCCGTCCCTCCGACCTTCGGGAGCAGTACTTC; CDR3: CASSPRPSDLREQYF
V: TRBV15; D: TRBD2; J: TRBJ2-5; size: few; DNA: TGTGCCACCAGCAGAGGGGCAGGGAGGGAAGAGACCCAGTACTTC; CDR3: CATSRGAGREETQYF
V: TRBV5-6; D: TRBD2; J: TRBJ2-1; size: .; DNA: TGTGCCAGCAGCTTGTGGGCGGGAGCCGACTACAATGAGCAGTTCTTC; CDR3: CASSLWAGADYNEQFF
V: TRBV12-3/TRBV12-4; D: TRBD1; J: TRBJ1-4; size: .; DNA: TGTGCCAGCAGTTCGGGTCTGACAGGGGCCAATGAAAAACTGTTTTTT; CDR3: CASSSGLTGANEKLFF
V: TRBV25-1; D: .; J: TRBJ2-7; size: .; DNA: TGTGCCAGCAGTGTGGCCATAACAAGCTACGAGCAGTACTTC; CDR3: CASSVAITSYEQYF